Listed here are 17 T cell receptor beta chains from one sample, sequenced in a study of technical replicates of blood from several donors. The table came from immunoSEQ multiplex PCR; TCRdb's copy has only in-frame clones and leaves some out. Counted here are about 56,000 clones, just under 95% occurring once; the ten biggest clones make up 4.2%. The sequenced sample was PBMCs. All receptors come from a human donor in good health. Some clones in this sample may be carry-over from other donors' samples.

The chain employs TRBV7-6 and TRBJ1-3; D possibly corresponds to TRBD1 (6 bases). The CDR3 extends over 17 amino acids. V lost 5 bases and J lost 1, with 18 bases in between. In germline, CDR1 is SGHVS, CDR2 FNYEAQ. The CDR3 coding sequence is TGTGCCAGCAGCCCGGGACATCTAGATTATTCTGGAAACACCATATATTTT. This sequence encodes CASSPGHLDYSGNTIYF. Together with reference TRBV7-6 and TRBJ1-3, the CDR3 gives the full variable domain: GAGVSQSPRYKVTKRGQDVALRCDPISGHVSLYWYRQALGQGPEFLTYFNYEAQQDKSGLPNDRFSAERPEGSISTLTIQRTEQRDSAMYRCASSPGHLDYSGNTIYFGEGSWLTVV.

The chain links TRBV5-1 to TRBJ2-1; D possibly corresponds to TRBD1 (6 bases). This CDR3 contains 14 residues. V lost 0 bases and J lost 7, with 11 bases in between. Germline V gene lookup returns CDR1 SGHRS and CDR2 YFSETQ. DNA for the CDR3: TGCGCCAGCAGCTTGGGGGGACAACTTAATGAGCAGTTCTTC. It specifies CASSLGGQLNEQFF.

Of note for this clone: The same CDR3 arises from other DNA sequences in this sample as well. The V call is TRBV15, the J call TRBJ1-1; D is perhaps TRBD1 (6 bases). CDR1 is LNHNV, CDR2 YYDKDF, per germline (reference sequence). The CDR3 is 14 residues long. Trimming cost V 3 bases and J 1 base, with 9 bases left between them. The CDR3 DNA reads TGTGCCACCAGCAGGACGGGACAGAACACTGAAGCTTTCTTT. Residues: CATSRTGQNTEAFF. The whole variable domain, filled in from reference TRBV15 and TRBJ1-1, reads DAMVIQNPRYQVTQFGKPVTLSCSQTLNHNVMYWYQQKSSQAPKLLFHYYDKDFNNEADTPDNFQSRRPNTSFCFLDIRSPGLGDTAMYLCATSRTGQNTEAFFGQGTRLTVV.

The V and J genes are TRBV6-1 and TRBJ1-2, with 8 bases lining up with TRBD1. V lost 2 bases to trimming and J lost 1 base; unmatched junction nucleotides: 6. Germline V gene sequence: CDR1 MNHNS, CDR2 SASEGT. The CDR3 contains 16 residues. CDR3: CASSEYRGSVNYGYTF. DNA of the CDR3: TGTGCCAGCAGTGAATACAGGGGGTCAGTTAACTATGGCTACACCTTC.

The J gene is TRBJ1-5, the V gene TRBV29-1; D might be TRBD1 (5 bases). This CDR3 comprises 13 residues. Trimming pared 2 bases from V and 3 bases from J, leaving 8 bases between. The germline CDR1 and CDR2 sequences are SQVTM and ANQGSEA. The CDR3 DNA reads as TGCAGCGTTGAAACAGGTGACAATCAGCCCCAGCATTTT. This codes for CSVETGDNQPQHF.

This chain links TRBV5-4 with TRBJ2-5; 15 nucleotides agree with TRBD2. This CDR3 comprises 16 residues. Germline CDR1 is SGHNT and CDR2 is YYREEE (reference sequence). J was trimmed by 5 bases and V by 4 bases; bases with no gene match: 6. In DNA, the CDR3 is TGTGCCAGCAGCAGAGGACTAGCGGGGGGGGGCGAGACCCAGTACTTC. This sequence encodes CASSRGLAGGGETQYF. The full variable domain, its missing parts supplied by reference TRBV5-4 and TRBJ2-5, is ETGVTQSPTHLIKTRGQQVTLRCSSQSGHNTVSWYQQALGQGPQFIFQYYREEENGRGNFPPRFSGLQFPNYSSELNVNALELDDSALYLCASSRGLAGGGETQYFGPGTRLLVL.

The chain employs TRBV4-1 and TRBJ2-4, with 7 nucleotides matching TRBD2. V gave up 1 base and J gave up 6 bases; unmatched junction bases: 9. The CDR3 spans 16 residues. The germline V gene has CDR1 MGHRA and CDR2 YSYEKL. The CDR3 loop is CASSQVVGGGGNIQYF. CDR3 DNA sequence: TGCGCCAGCAGCCAAGTGGTGGGGGGGGGAGGAAACATTCAGTACTTC.

The rearrangement joins TRBV19 to TRBJ2-1, with no clear D. CDR1 is LNHDA and CDR2 is SQIVND in the germline V gene (reference sequence). The germline V and J ends were trimmed by 4 bases and 4 bases, with 2 bases remaining between them. The CDR3 runs 11 residues. The DNA for the CDR3 is TGTGCCAGTAGTACGTACAATGAGCAGTTCTTC. This gives the protein CASSTYNEQFF.

The chain links TRBV4-3 to TRBJ1-1; D gene uncertain. CDR1 is LGHNA and CDR2 is YSLEER in the germline V gene. Trimming cost V 0 bases and J 6 bases, with 8 bases left between them. The CDR3 covers 13 residues. The CDR3 spells CASSQDRGAEAFF. CDR3 coding DNA: TGCGCCAGCAGCCAAGATCGAGGCGCTGAAGCTTTCTTT.

The chain recombines TRBV2 with TRBJ2-7; a possible D gene is TRBD2 (5 bases). V lost 8 bases to trimming and J lost 4 bases, with 18 bases between them. CDR3 size: 14 residues. CDR1 is SNHLY and CDR2 is FYNNEI in the germline V gene. CDR3 protein: CASGIPSTQYEQYF. CDR3 DNA: TGTGCCAGCGGAATTCCTAGCACCCAATACGAGCAGTACTTC. Full variable domain (outside the CDR3, taken from reference TRBV2 and TRBJ2-7): EPEVTQTPSHQVTQMGQEVILRCVPISNHLYFYWYRQILGQKVEFLVSFYNNEISEKSEIFDDQFSVERPDGSNFTLKIRSTKLEDSAMYFCASGIPSTQYEQYFGPGTRLTVT.

The CDR3 region is CASSGRDRGFGYTF. The CDR3 DNA reads TGTGCCAGCAGCGGGCGGGACAGGGGCTTTGGCTACACCTTC. The chain has TRBV6-5 and TRBJ1-2; 10 bases line up with TRBD1. The CDR3 covers 14 residues. The germline CDR1 and CDR2 sequences are MNHEY and SVGAGI. The V and J ends lost 6 bases and 7 bases, in that order; junction bases with no gene match: 8.

The J gene is TRBJ2-1, the V gene TRBV9, with 7 bases that match TRBD2. J lost 7 bases, V lost 0 bases, and 4 bases had no gene match. The V gene's germline CDR1 is SGDLS and CDR2 YYNGEE. The CDR3 is made up of 14 amino acids. The CDR3: CASSVVGGSNEQFF. In DNA, the CDR3 is TGTGCCAGCAGCGTAGTGGGAGGGTCGAATGAGCAGTTCTTC.

This clone was recorded once. The chain has TRBV5-4 and TRBJ2-1; a possible D gene is TRBD2 (6 bases). The CDR3 sequence is 17 residues long. Germline CDR1 is SGHNT and CDR2 is YYREEE (reference sequence). The V end was cut by 4 bases, the J end by 0 bases, with 17 bases between. CDR3 region: CASSITGSGSSYNEQFF. DNA for the CDR3: TGTGCCAGCAGCATCACCGGTAGCGGAAGCTCCTACAATGAGCAGTTCTTC. Combining the CDR3 with reference TRBV5-4 and TRBJ2-1 gives the whole variable domain ETGVTQSPTHLIKTRGQQVTLRCSSQSGHNTVSWYQQALGQGPQFIFQYYREEENGRGNFPPRFSGLQFPNYSSELNVNALELDDSALYLCASSITGSGSSYNEQFFGPGTRLTVL.

The chain carries TRBV2 and TRBJ1-6; TRBD1 matches 7 bases. This CDR3 spans 15 amino acids. With 4 bases clipped from V and 7 bases from J, the junction kept 7 bases outside the gene matches. Germline V gene sequence: CDR1 SNHLY, CDR2 FYNNEI. CDR3 loop: CASSAVDRENSPLHF. The CDR3 DNA follows: TGTGCCAGCAGTGCAGTTGACAGGGAGAATTCACCCCTCCACTTT.

This clone was seen a single time. The chain has TRBV29-1 and TRBJ1-2; the match to TRBD1 covers 7 bases. Germline CDR1 reads SQVTM; CDR2 reads ANQGSEA. The CDR3 length is 13 residues. V shed 5 bases and J 4 bases; nucleotides not matched to a gene: 7. The chain's CDR3 is CSVTKTGAYGYTF. The CDR3 region has the DNA TGCAGCGTTACGAAAACAGGGGCCTATGGCTACACCTTC. Full variable domain (missing parts from reference TRBV29-1 and TRBJ1-2): SAVISQKPSRDICQRGTSLTIQCQVDSQVTMMFWYRQQPGQSLTLIATANQGSEATYESGFVIDKFPISRPNLTFSTLTVSNMSPEDSSIYLCSVTKTGAYGYTFGSGTRLTVV.

The rearrangement links TRBV6-1 to TRBJ1-5; perhaps TRBD1 as D (5 bases). CDR1 MNHNS and CDR2 SASEGT come from the germline V gene. This CDR3 is 14 amino acids long. The germline V and J ends were trimmed by 7 bases and 12 bases, with 22 bases remaining between them. CDR3 sequence: CASMSAGSFVDQHF. In DNA form, the CDR3 reads TGTGCCAGCATGTCGGCAGGGTCCTTTGTAGACCAGCATTTT.

The V and J genes are TRBV7-2 and TRBJ2-3, with 7 nucleotides matching TRBD2. V was clipped by 1 base and J by 4 bases; unmatched bases: 2. This CDR3 region has 14 residues. Germline CDR1 SGHTA, CDR2 FQGNSA. CDR3 DNA: TGTGCCAGCAGCTTAGGCCTAGCGGCAGATACGCAGTATTTT. This sequence encodes CASSLGLAADTQYF.